Below, 2 T cell receptor beta chains from the same sample are listed, as sequenced in a study of regulatory T cells in long-lasting Graves disease. Arm-PCR of CDR3 regions and iRepertoire HTBI primers were the basis on which TCR beta libraries were built. TCRdb re-called the multiplex PCR reads through MiXCR, storing one row per CDR3 protein. The repertoire holds about 380,000 distinct CDR3 sequences, 15% seen once, with 22% in the top ten. Stated time point: newly diagnosed GD, antithyroid drugs for less than 3 months. Isolated PBMC RNA provided the starting material for the TCR library. Sequencing was performed on peripheral blood mononuclear cells (PBMCs), taken at new diagnosis, from a patient treated with antithyroid drugs. These receptor sequences come from a female donor with Graves disease.

Concerning this clonotype: Given a far larger clone just one base away, this is likely a sequencing read error. This chain joins TRBV7-2 and TRBJ1-2; possibly TRBD1 for D (5 bases). Germline V gene sequence: CDR1 SGHTA, CDR2 FQGNSA. This CDR3 contains 14 residues. CDR3 region: CACSLAAGRAGYTF. The CDR3 DNA is TGTGCCTGCAGCTTAGCGGCAGGGAGAGCGGGCTACACCTTC.

This clonotype was picked up many times. The chain combines TRBV7-6 with TRBJ2-7; 7 nucleotides line up with TRBD1. V shed 4 bases and J 4 bases; nucleotides not matched to a gene: 7. The length of the CDR3 is 14 residues. Germline V lookup: CDR1 SGHVS, CDR2 FNYEAQ. CDR3 sequence (DNA): TGTGCCAGCAGCTATCAGACAGGGAGTTACGAGCAGTACTTC. This codes for CASSYQTGSYEQYF.